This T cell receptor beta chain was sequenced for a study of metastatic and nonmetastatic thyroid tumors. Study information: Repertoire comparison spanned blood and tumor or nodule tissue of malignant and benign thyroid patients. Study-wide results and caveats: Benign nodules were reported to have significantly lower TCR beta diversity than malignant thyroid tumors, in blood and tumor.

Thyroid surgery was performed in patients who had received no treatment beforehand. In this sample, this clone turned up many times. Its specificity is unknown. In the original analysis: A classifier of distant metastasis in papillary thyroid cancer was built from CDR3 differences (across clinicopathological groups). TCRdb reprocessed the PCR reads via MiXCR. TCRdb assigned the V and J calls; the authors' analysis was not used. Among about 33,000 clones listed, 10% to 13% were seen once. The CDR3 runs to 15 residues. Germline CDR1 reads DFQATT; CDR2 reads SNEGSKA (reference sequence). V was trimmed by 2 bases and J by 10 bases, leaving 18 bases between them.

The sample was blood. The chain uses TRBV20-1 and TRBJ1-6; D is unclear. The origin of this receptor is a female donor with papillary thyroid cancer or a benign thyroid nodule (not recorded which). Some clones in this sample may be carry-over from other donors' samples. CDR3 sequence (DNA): TGCAGTGCTAGAAAGGTCCCGGACGGAGCCTCACCCCTCCACTTT. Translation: CSARKVPDGASPLHF.